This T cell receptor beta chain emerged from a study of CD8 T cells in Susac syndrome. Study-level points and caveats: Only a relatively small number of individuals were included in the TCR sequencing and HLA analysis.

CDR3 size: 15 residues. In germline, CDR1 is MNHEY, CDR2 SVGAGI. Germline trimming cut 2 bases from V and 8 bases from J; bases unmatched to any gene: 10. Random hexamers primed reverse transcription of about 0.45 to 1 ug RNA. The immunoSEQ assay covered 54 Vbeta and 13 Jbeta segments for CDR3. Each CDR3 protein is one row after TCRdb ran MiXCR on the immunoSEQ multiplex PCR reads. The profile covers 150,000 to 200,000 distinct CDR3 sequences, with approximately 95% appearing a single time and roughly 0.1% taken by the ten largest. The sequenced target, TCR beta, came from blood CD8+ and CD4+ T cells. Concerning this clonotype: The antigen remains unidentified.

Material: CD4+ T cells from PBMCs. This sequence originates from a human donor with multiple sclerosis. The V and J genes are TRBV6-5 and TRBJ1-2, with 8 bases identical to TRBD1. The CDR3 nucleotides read TGTGCCAGCAGTTACGCACCTGGACAGGGACGGGGCTACACCTTC. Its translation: CASSYAPGQGRGYTF.